A single sample gave rise to the 17 T cell receptor beta chains below, sequenced in a study of blood T cell repertoires in COVID-19. Data came from immunoSEQ multiplex PCR; TCRdb stores just in-frame clones and leaves some out. Of some 200,000 clones listed, roughly 79% are singletons. The material sequenced was peripheral blood. Receptors were obtained from a woman in her thirties or forties with COVID-19, enrolled during active disease.

This chain links TRBV27 with TRBJ2-7; the D gene is possibly TRBD1 (6 bases). CDR1 is MNHEY, CDR2 SMNVEV, per germline (reference sequence). The CDR3 is 11 residues long. V was trimmed by 6 bases and J by 6 bases, leaving 9 bases between them. The CDR3 loop is CASRGAGEQYF. CDR3 coding DNA: TGTGCCAGCAGGGGGGCCGGCGAGCAGTACTTC.

V and J are TRBV6-2 or TRBV6-3 and TRBJ2-7, with unresolved D. The V gene lost 2 bases and the J gene lost 6 bases, with 8 bases spanning the gap. Germline loops: CDR1 MNHEY, CDR2 SVGEGT. This CDR3 is built from 12 residues. CDR3 in amino acids: CASSYQDCEQYF. The CDR3 DNA follows: TGTGCCAGCAGTTACCAGGATTGCGAGCAGTACTTC.

The chain carries TRBV30 and TRBJ1-2, with 7 nucleotides matching TRBD1. The germline V gene has CDR1 GTSNPN and CDR2 SVGIG (reference sequence). The CDR3 is 16 amino acids. Unmatched junction bases numbered 13, after V lost 4 bases and J lost 2 bases. CDR3 DNA: TGTGCCTGGACCAACCCCCACAGGGGTGAGAACTATGGCTACACCTTC. Its protein is CAWTNPHRGENYGYTF.

The chain has TRBV18 and TRBJ2-5; 8 bases line up with TRBD1. Per germline, CDR1 KGHSH and CDR2 LQKENI. CDR3 size: 13 residues. J lost 5 bases, V lost 6 bases, and 5 bases had no gene match. As DNA, the CDR3 is TGTGCCAGCTCTCAGACAGGGGAGGAGACCCAGTACTTC. Translated, it gives CASSQTGEETQYF.

The CDR3 coding sequence is TGTGCCAGCAGTACCTTTCAAGGGACGGGAGAATTCAATCAGCCCCAGCATTTT. This sequence encodes CASSTFQGTGEFNQPQHF. This chain joins TRBV27 and TRBJ1-5, with a possible D match to TRBD1 (5 bases). The CDR3 spans 18 residues. Germline V lookup: CDR1 MNHEY, CDR2 SMNVEV (reference sequence). The V and J ends lost 5 bases and 3 bases respectively, with 23 bases between them.

Details on this clone: The same CDR3 can be traced to other DNA sequences in this sample. This chain connects TRBV12-3 or TRBV12-4 to TRBJ1-2; 7 bases align to TRBD1. The CDR3 covers 13 residues. The V segment lost 6 bases and the J segment 6 bases; nucleotides outside the gene matches: 7. The CDR3 bases are TGTGCCAGCAGCCGCGACAGGGTGAATGGCTACACCTTC. It specifies CASSRDRVNGYTF.

The chain couples TRBV3-1 (or the pseudogene TRBV3-2) to TRBJ1-5; TRBD1 matches at 7 bases. Germline lookup yields CDR1 LGHDT and CDR2 YNNKEL (reference sequence). V lost 3 bases, J lost 6 bases, and 8 bases stayed unmatched. The CDR3 has 15 amino acids. The CDR3 DNA sequence: TGTGCCAGCAGCCACCGACAGGGTTTTGGTCAGCCCCAGCATTTT. It translates to CASSHRQGFGQPQHF.

The chain employs TRBV11-2 and TRBJ2-1, with 8 bases that match TRBD2. The CDR3 is made up of 17 amino acids. The junction had 6 bases not matched to a gene; V was cut back by 2 bases and J by 0 bases. From germline, CDR1 is SGHAT and CDR2 FQNNGV. The CDR3: CASSLHPLADSYNEQFF. CDR3 coding DNA: TGTGCCAGCAGCTTACACCCACTAGCGGACTCCTACAATGAGCAGTTCTTC. The whole variable domain, remainder taken from reference TRBV11-2 and TRBJ2-1, is EAGVAQSPRYKIIEKRQSVAFWCNPISGHATLYWYQQILGQGPKLLIQFQNNGVVDDSQLPKDRFSAERLKGVDSTLKIQPAKLEDSAVYLCASSLHPLADSYNEQFFGPGTRLTVL.

The rearrangement links TRBV19 to TRBJ1-5; D ambiguous. The CDR3 extends over 13 amino acids. V shed 8 bases and J shed 2 bases, with 10 bases lying between them. From germline, CDR1 is LNHDA and CDR2 SQIVND (reference sequence). In DNA, the CDR3 is TGTGCCAGTTCCCCTCTAGGCAATCAGCCCCAGCATTTT. This gives the protein CASSPLGNQPQHF.

The rearrangement uses TRBV9 and TRBJ2-5; 9 bases map to TRBD2. The CDR3 consists of 15 residues. Trimming removed 4 bases from V and 5 bases from J; junction bases left unmatched: 9. CDR1 is SGDLS, CDR2 YYNGEE, per germline. CDR3 DNA: TGTGCCAGCAGCTCGAGCGGGGGGCCCCTGGAGACCCAGTACTTC. Its protein product is CASSSSGGPLETQYF.

The V and J genes are TRBV14 and TRBJ2-2; 10 bases are shared with TRBD1. This CDR3 is built from 17 residues. V was clipped by 4 bases and J by 5 bases; unmatched bases: 10. The V gene's germline CDR1 is SGHDN and CDR2 FVKESK. This CDR3 is CASSRRTGTGETGELFF. The CDR3 nucleotides are TGTGCCAGCAGCCGAAGAACCGGGACAGGGGAGACCGGGGAGCTGTTTTTT.

V usage is TRBV4-1 and J usage is TRBJ2-7, with a tentative D call TRBD2 (5 bases). V was trimmed by 4 bases and J by 10 bases, leaving 20 bases between them. Germline V gene lookup returns CDR1 MGHRA and CDR2 YSYEKL. The CDR3 is 14 amino acids. The CDR3 DNA reads TGCGCCAGCAGCCCCGGCTCCACGGGGTTTGATCAGTACTTC. Translating it yields CASSPGSTGFDQYF.

This clone has just one count. The rearrangement links TRBV5-8 to TRBJ1-2, with D unclear. Trimming removed 4 bases from V and 7 bases from J, with 8 bases in between. The CDR3 covers 11 residues. Per germline, CDR1 SGHTS and CDR2 YDEGEE. In DNA, the CDR3 is TGTGCCAGCAGCATCGTGCGTGGCTACACCTTC. Translation: CASSIVRGYTF.

The rearrangement joins TRBV5-1 to TRBJ2-7; 7 positions agree with TRBD2. V lost 4 bases and J lost 4; bases outside the gene matches: 5. The CDR3 covers 13 residues. Germline V gene lookup returns CDR1 SGHRS and CDR2 YFSETQ. CDR3 region: CASSRTREYEQYF. The CDR3 nucleotides read TGCGCCAGCAGCCGGACTAGAGAGTACGAGCAGTACTTC.

V gene TRBV4-1 combines with J gene TRBJ1-5; D is possibly TRBD1 (5 bases). CDR1 and CDR2 (germline): MGHRA, YSYEKL. The CDR3 runs 16 residues. V was cut by 1 base and J by 2 bases, with 12 bases left in between. The CDR3 is CASSQAKRDRNQPQHF. The CDR3 DNA follows: TGCGCCAGCAGCCAAGCTAAGCGGGACCGCAATCAGCCCCAGCATTTT.

The rearrangement links TRBV7-6 to TRBJ2-5, with 9 bases fitting TRBD1. The CDR3 has 18 residues. Germline loops: CDR1 SGHVS, CDR2 FNYEAQ. V lost 0 bases and J lost 5; bases outside the gene matches: 13. The CDR3 nucleotides read TGTGCCAGCAGCTTAGCGCGGTTTGGGACAGGGTACGACGAGACCCAGTACTTC. This sequence encodes CASSLARFGTGYDETQYF.

This clone was counted ten times or more. The chain joins TRBV7-9 to TRBJ1-3, with 7 bases aligning to TRBD1. Germline CDR1 SEHNR, CDR2 FQNEAQ (reference sequence). The V and J ends lost 0 bases and 0 bases, in that order; junction bases with no gene match: 5. This CDR3 spans 17 amino acids. For the CDR3, the DNA is TGTGCCAGCAGCTTAGCGGGCAGGGGGAGCTCTGGAAACACCATATATTTT. Amino acid sequence: CASSLAGRGSSGNTIYF. Combining the CDR3 with reference TRBV7-9 and TRBJ1-3 gives the whole variable domain DTGVSQNPRHKITKRGQNVTFRCDPISEHNRLYWYRQTLGQGPEFLTYFQNEAQLEKSRLLSDRFSAERPKGSFSTLEIQRTEQGDSAMYLCASSLAGRGSSGNTIYFGEGSWLTVV.